A selection of T cell receptor beta chains follows, all from one sample in a study of blood T cell repertoires in COVID-19. The assay was immunoSEQ multiplex PCR, and TCRdb's table has in-frame clones only and misses some. This table holds about 200,000 clones, roughly nine tenths found once. Material: peripheral blood. The receptors derive from a woman in her 70s with acute or convalescent COVID-19. The CDR3 runs from the conserved cysteine through the conserved F or W. A D gene is named only where the DNA matches it firmly. Expanded clones get a size class; other rows say once, few or many, or leave the size out.

j_call v_call d_call clone_size cdr3_nt cdr3_aa
TRBJ2-1 TRBV7-2 TRBD2 NA TGTGCCAGCAGCTTCTCGGGAGGAGGTTACAATGAGCAGTTCTTC CASSFSGGGYNEQFF
TRBJ2-7 TRBV5-1 TRBD1 NA TGCGCCAGCAGCTTGGCCCAGGACAGGACGCGAGAGCAGTACTTC CASSLAQDRTREQYF
TRBJ1-4 TRBV29-1 NA NA TGCAGCGTGATGCGGGGTAAGAATGAAAAACTGTTTTTT CSVMRGKNEKLFF
TRBJ2-7 TRBV7-9 TRBD1 NA TGTGCCAGCAGCTCCGGGACAGGAAGTTACGAGCAGTACTTC CASSSGTGSYEQYF
TRBJ2-1 TRBV5-6 NA NA TGTGCCAGCAGCCCCCCTGGGGGCCTAGTAGGGAATGAGCAGTTCTTC CASSPPGGLVGNEQFF
TRBJ2-1 TRBV2 TRBD2 NA TGTGCCAGCCTTTGGACTAGCGGGGACAATGAGCAGTTCTTC CASLWTSGDNEQFF
TRBJ1-4 TRBV15 TRBD1 NA TGTGCCACCAGCAGGACCGGGACAGATCTTGAAAAACTGTTTTTT CATSRTGTDLEKLFF
TRBJ1-1 TRBV6-5 TRBD1 NA TGTGCCAGCAGTTCCGGGACAGGGGTTAGTGCACGAGCTTTCTTT CASSSGTGVSARAFF
TRBJ2-7 TRBV19 NA NA TGTGCCAGTAGTGTCCCTCGGCGGGCTTCCCTCTACGAGCAGTACTTC CASSVPRRASLYEQYF
TRBJ2-2 TRBV7-2 TRBD1 NA TGTGCCAGCAGCGAACAGGGGGTCGAGGCCGGGGAGCTGTTTTTT CASSEQGVEAGELFF
TRBJ2-1 TRBV2 NA NA TGTGCCAGCAGCCGGGGGGCCATCTCCAATGAGCAGTTCTTC CASSRGAISNEQFF
TRBJ1-5 TRBV27 NA NA TGTGCCAGCAGTTACTCGAGGGGGCAGCCCCAGCATTTT CASSYSRGQPQHF
TRBJ2-5 TRBV3-1/TRBV3-2 TRBD1 NA TGTGCCAGCAGCCCCCGACAGGGGGCGGGAGAGACCCAGTACTTC CASSPRQGAGETQYF
TRBJ1-1 TRBV23-1 NA NA TGCGCCAGCAGTCAATCCCAGAGGCAGGGAGGCGACACTGAAGCTTTCTTT CASSQSQRQGGDTEAFF
TRBJ2-7 TRBV27 TRBD1 NA TGTGCCAGGCCGGGGACAGGGCCCTCCTACGAGCAGTACTTC CARPGTGPSYEQYF
TRBJ1-6 TRBV7-9 TRBD1 NA TGTGCCAGCAGCTTAGGAGACAGGGGTAATTCACCCCTCCACTTT CASSLGDRGNSPLHF
TRBJ1-4 TRBV11-2 NA NA TGTGCCAGCAGCCCCGATGGGGGGAAAGGGGAAAAACTGTTTTTT CASSPDGGKGEKLFF
TRBJ2-2 TRBV5-1 TRBD1 NA TGCGCCAGCAGCTCAGGACAGGTGAACACCGGGGAGCTGTTTTTT CASSSGQVNTGELFF
TRBJ1-2 TRBV12-5 TRBD1 NA TGTGCTAGTGGTTTGAGTCAGACAGGGCAAACTAACTATGGCTACACCTTC CASGLSQTGQTNYGYTF
TRBJ1-2 TRBV7-9 NA NA TGTGCCAGCAGCTTATTGGGGGCAGACTATGGCTACACCTTC CASSLLGADYGYTF
TRBJ1-6 TRBV19 NA NA TGTGCCAGTCTCCGGACAGCCACCAATTCACCCCTCCACTTT CASLRTATNSPLHF
TRBJ1-1 TRBV7-9 NA once TGTGCCAGCAGCTACGACATGAACACTGAAGCTTTCTTT CASSYDMNTEAFF
TRBJ2-1 TRBV3-1/TRBV3-2 NA once TGTGCCACCGCTAAACGGGACGTGGACTATACTGAGCAGTTCTTC CATAKRDVDYTEQFF
TRBJ1-5 TRBV20-1 NA once TGCAGTGCTAGTTCGTCAGGAATTAAGCCCCAGCATTTT CSASSSGIKPQHF
TRBJ2-3 TRBV18 NA NA TGTGCCAGCTCACCGCAGAGGACAGATACGCAGTATTTT CASSPQRTDTQYF